This record covers a single T cell receptor (beta chain). The PCR was carried out with 60 Vbeta primers and 13 Jbeta primers. Assay used: immunoSEQ multiplex PCR; TCRdb lists only in-frame clones, some missing. The sample yields about 140,000 clones, roughly 80% seen once. The V and J ends lost 8 bases and 8 bases respectively, with 15 bases between them. CDR1 and CDR2 (germline): MNHGY, SVAAGI. The CDR3 runs 12 residues. The data were taken from a study of cytomegalovirus exposure and HLA in healthy donors. In the study overall: Earlier results showed roughly 120 million unique TCR beta sequences derived from about 179 million T cells.

The source material was PBMCs. This receptor was taken from a male donor in good health and CMV-seronegative. The chain has TRBV6-9 and TRBJ1-2, with D unclear. The CDR3 DNA follows: TGTGCCAGCCCTCGAAGTCTCCGGGGCTACACCTTC. Translation gives CASPRSLRGYTF.